This T cell receptor (beta chain) was profiled in a study of blood T cells in healthy people across ages. Findings and limits, study-wide: Naive and antigen-experienced cells were not separated, limiting conclusive comparison. Observed TCR beta diversity showed a strong correlation with the percentage of naive T cells as measured by flow cytometry.

This clonotype was observed a handful of times. Its cognate antigen is unknown. Using a J-beta primer mix together with a sample-barcoded 5' primer, a second PCR was run for roughly 7 to 11 cycles. The authors tagged each cDNA molecule using a template-switch adaptor with 12 random nucleotides. MiXCR, applied by TCRdb to the 5' RACE reads, yields one record per CDR3 protein. This repertoire shows about 1.5 million distinct CDR3 sequences, 40% to 45% found once; its top ten account for about 3.8%. Source material: blood. The clonotype was recovered from a woman between 18 and 29 years old in good health.

The CDR3 reads CASSQFRVRNGYTF. In DNA, the CDR3 is TGCGCCAGCAGCCAGTTCAGGGTAAGGAATGGCTACACCTTC. The rearrangement links TRBV4-1 to TRBJ1-2, with D maybe TRBD1 (5 bases). The germline gives CDR1 MGHRA, CDR2 YSYEKL. The CDR3 is 14 residues long. V was pared by 3 bases and J by 6 bases, with 14 bases between.